The TCR beta chain under discussion was sequenced for a study of T cells in Graves' hyperthyroidism and ophthalmopathy. Broader study findings: Ophthalmopathy was told apart from stable hyperthyroidism by a 13 V-J model. Among clonotypes expanded in thyroid above 0.001, most were also found in blood.

Amplified TCR beta CDR3 regions came from RNA transcripts. The HTBI set primed first-round TCR CDR3 RT-PCR. TCRdb reanalysed the multiplex PCR reads using MiXCR and keeps one entry per CDR3 protein. Of a few hundred thousand distinct CDR3 sequences detected, roughly 14% appear once; the ten largest clones hold approximately 7.5%. V was cut by 4 bases and J by 9 bases, with 7 bases left in between. CDR3 length: 12 amino acids. Germline assignment: CDR1 MNHNS and CDR2 SASEGT. This clonotype was counted at least ten times. Antigen: not known. This receptor was identified in a woman in her late teens or twenties with Graves' hyperthyroidism. This sequence joins TRBV6-1 and TRBJ1-6; D unresolved. The sample taken for sequencing was blood. CDR3 sequence reads: CASSAGISPLHF. The CDR3 DNA is TGTGCCAGCAGTGCGGGGATTTCACCCCTCCACTTT.